These 24 T cell receptor beta chains share one sample of origin, sequenced in a study of OX40 agonist ivuxolimab in advanced cancers. Library prep was done by the immunoSEQ multiplex PCR assay. This immuneACCESS table, as held by TCRdb, lists in-frame sequences with V and J called but not all clones. Of the missing ones, under half trace to an unresolved V gene in checked studies; the others have no known cause. This sample lists about 70,000 clones; 70% to 90% were detected once. The ten largest account for approximately 6.1% of the sample. Here the sequenced sample was CD4+ or CD8+ T cells sorted from blood, taken in a trial of the OX40 agonist ivuxolimab. These receptors were collected from an adult with an advanced solid tumor such as melanoma, head and neck, liver or kidney cancer.

This chain connects TRBV27 to TRBJ2-5; weak D call: TRBD2 (6 bases). CDR1 is MNHEY and CDR2 is SMNVEV in the germline V gene (reference sequence). The CDR3 totals 15 residues. V dropped 5 bases and J dropped 7 bases, with 20 bases sitting between them. CDR3 loop: CASSPRTGERGTQYF. Here the CDR3 DNA reads TGTGCCAGCAGTCCTAGGACGGGGGAGCGCGGGACCCAGTACTTC.

The rearrangement uses TRBV5-1 and TRBJ1-1; D gene unclear. V lost 1 base to trimming and J lost 1 base, with 8 bases between them. The CDR3 runs to 14 residues. Germline CDR1 SGHRS, CDR2 YFSETQ. The CDR3 reads CASSLRRTNTEAFF. DNA for the CDR3: TGCGCCAGCAGCTTGCGACGGACGAACACTGAAGCTTTCTTT.

The genes are TRBV5-1 and TRBJ2-1, with 11 bases lining up with TRBD2. Germline V lookup: CDR1 SGHRS, CDR2 YFSETQ. CDR3 size: 16 residues. V lost 4 bases to trimming and J lost 8 bases; unmatched junction nucleotides: 11. DNA of the CDR3: TGCGCCAGCAGCACCAGGAGTAGCGGGGGGGCCCATGAGCAGTTCTTC. It codes for CASSTRSSGGAHEQFF. The full variable domain, its missing parts supplied by reference TRBV5-1 and TRBJ2-1, is KAGVTQTPRYLIKTRGQQVTLSCSPISGHRSVSWYQQTPGQGLQFLFEYFSETQRNKGNFPGRFSGRQFSNSRSEMNVSTLELGDSALYLCASSTRSSGGAHEQFFGPGTRLTVL.

This rearrangement joins TRBV15 to TRBJ1-1, with TRBD1 identical over 8 bases. The CDR3 is made up of 13 amino acids. The ends lost 8 bases at V and 4 bases at J; junction bases unmatched: 6. The V gene's germline CDR1 is LNHNV and CDR2 YYDKDF (reference sequence). CDR3 DNA: TGTGCCACCGGACAGGGTTCGGGCACTGAAGCTTTCTTT. It is translated as CATGQGSGTEAFF.

This clone has more than one count but fewer than ten. Other nucleotide sequences from this sample produce the same CDR3. The rearrangement links TRBV30 to TRBJ2-7; the D is unclear. Germline-derived CDR1 and CDR2 are GTSNPN and SVGIG (reference sequence). V was cut by 1 base and J by 3 bases, with 4 bases left in between. The CDR3 consists of 11 residues. CDR3 loop: CAWSGLYEQYF. CDR3 DNA sequence: TGTGCCTGGAGTGGTCTCTACGAGCAGTACTTC. The variable domain in full, with the rest retrieved from reference TRBV30 and TRBJ2-7, is SQTIHQWPATLVQPVGSPLSLECTVEGTSNPNLYWYRQAAGRGLQLLFYSVGIGQISSEVPQNLSASRPQDRQFILSSKKLLLSDSGFYLCAWSGLYEQYFGPGTRLTVT.

The rearrangement joins TRBV12-5 to TRBJ2-2; D is perhaps TRBD1 (5 bases). V was shortened by 0 bases and J by 1 base, with 9 bases between the two germline ends. CDR3 length equals 16 residues. Germline V gene lookup returns CDR1 LGHNT and CDR2 FRNRAP. The CDR3 sequence: CASGLVEGVNTGELFF. CDR3 sequence (DNA): TGTGCTAGTGGTTTGGTAGAAGGGGTGAACACCGGGGAGCTGTTTTTT.

The rearrangement joins TRBV4-1 to TRBJ2-7; weak D call: TRBD2 (5 bases). The CDR3 consists of 13 residues. Trimming took 2 bases from V and 3 from J, leaving 8 bases between them. Germline V lookup: CDR1 MGHRA, CDR2 YSYEKL. CDR3 nucleotide sequence: TGCGCCAGCAGCCAATCCGGGATCTACGAGCAGTACTTC. This encodes CASSQSGIYEQYF.

In this sample, this clone turned up a few times. The gene calls are TRBV7-9 and TRBJ1-6; D remains ambiguous. CDR1 is SEHNR, CDR2 FQNEAQ, per germline (reference sequence). This CDR3 region has 14 residues. V lost 4 bases, J lost 4 bases, and 8 bases lay in between. In DNA form, the CDR3 reads TGTGCCAGCAGCTCCCACAAGTATAATTCACCCCTCCACTTT. It is translated as CASSSHKYNSPLHF.

The rearrangement uses TRBV7-9 and TRBJ2-7; 9 nucleotides align to TRBD1. The CDR3 is 12 amino acids. The germline V gene encodes CDR1 SEHNR and CDR2 FQNEAQ (reference sequence). V was pared by 5 bases and J by 5 bases, with 1 base of the junction left unmatched. The CDR3 is CASSRDRDEQYF. CDR3 nucleotide sequence: TGTGCCAGCAGCAGGGACAGGGACGAGCAGTACTTC.

The chain carries TRBV7-9 and TRBJ1-6, with TRBD1 matching 8 bases. This CDR3 is built from 16 residues. Trimming took 4 bases from V and 6 from J; bases not matched to a gene: 8. CDR1 and CDR2 from the germline V gene are SEHNR and FQNEAQ (reference sequence). CDR3 coding DNA: TGTGCCAGCAGCTACAGCGGGGGACAGGCTAATTCACCCCTCCACTTT. This translates into CASSYSGGQANSPLHF.

The V and J genes are TRBV7-9 and TRBJ2-7; no definite D call. The CDR3 consists of 15 residues. Germline V gives CDR1 SEHNR, CDR2 FQNEAQ (reference sequence). V dropped 6 bases and J dropped 0 bases, with 15 bases sitting between them. CDR3 residues: CASSLVRPSSYEQYF. The CDR3 coding sequence is TGTGCCAGCAGTCTCGTGCGACCGAGCTCCTACGAGCAGTACTTC.

The genes are TRBV7-9 and TRBJ2-3, with D unresolved. CDR1 and CDR2 (germline): SEHNR, FQNEAQ (reference sequence). V lost 5 bases and J lost 2, with 17 bases in between. The CDR3 is 16 amino acids. CDR3 nucleotide sequence: TGTGCCAGCAGCCAAGGCCGAGGCGGCCACACAGATACGCAGTATTTT. It translates to CASSQGRGGHTDTQYF.

V is TRBV13 and J is TRBJ2-7; no clear D. Germline CDR1 reads PRHDT; CDR2 reads FYEKMQ (reference sequence). The CDR3 extends over 14 amino acids. Between the trimmed V and J ends, which lost 0 bases and 5 bases, there was a span of 11 bases. CDR3 DNA: TGTGCCAGCAGCTTAGGCCCGGGTGGGGACGAGCAGTACTTC. This gives the protein CASSLGPGGDEQYF.

The table lists this clone with a count of one. The chain combines TRBV6-5 with TRBJ1-4; D gene uncertain. This CDR3 is built from 12 residues. V gave up 5 bases and J gave up 7 bases, with 8 bases separating them. Looked up from germline, CDR1 is MNHEY and CDR2 is SVGAGI. CDR3 protein: CASSLDGEKLFF. The CDR3 DNA is TGTGCCAGCAGTCTCGACGGTGAAAAACTGTTTTTT.

The chain carries TRBV6-5 and TRBJ2-3, with 8 nucleotides matching TRBD2. Unmatched junction bases numbered 9, after V lost 5 bases and J lost 5 bases. The CDR3 spans 15 residues. Germline assignment: CDR1 MNHEY and CDR2 SVGAGI. The CDR3 nucleotides are TGTGCCAGCAGTCCCCCGGGACTAGAGGGAGATACGCAGTATTTT. Translated, it gives CASSPPGLEGDTQYF.

In DNA, the CDR3 is TGTGCCAGCAGCGCCAACGGAGGAATGAACACTGAAGCTTTCTTT. Encoded protein: CASSANGGMNTEAFF. The chain joins TRBV5-4 to TRBJ1-1; D not resolved. Trimming took 4 bases from V and 0 from J, leaving 13 bases between them. Germline-derived CDR1 and CDR2 are SGHNT and YYREEE (reference sequence). The CDR3 length is 15 residues. The variable domain in full, with the rest retrieved from reference TRBV5-4 and TRBJ1-1, is ETGVTQSPTHLIKTRGQQVTLRCSSQSGHNTVSWYQQALGQGPQFIFQYYREEENGRGNFPPRFSGLQFPNYSSELNVNALELDDSALYLCASSANGGMNTEAFFGQGTRLTVV.

The rearrangement joins TRBV9 to TRBJ2-2, with 7 bases that match TRBD1. Germline loops: CDR1 SGDLS, CDR2 YYNGEE. This CDR3 has 15 residues. V lost 2 bases, J lost 1 base, and 2 bases stayed unmatched. CDR3 DNA: TGTGCCAGCAGCGTGGGGACAGTGAACACCGGGGAGCTGTTTTTT. It codes for CASSVGTVNTGELFF.

V and J are TRBV5-1 and TRBJ1-3; 8 nucleotides agree with TRBD1. The V and J ends lost 4 bases and 8 bases, in that order; junction bases with no gene match: 11. Germline values: CDR1 SGHRS, CDR2 YFSETQ. The CDR3 is made up of 15 amino acids. CDR3 in amino acids: CASSLRQGKGDTIYF. For the CDR3, the DNA is TGCGCCAGCAGCCTCCGACAGGGGAAAGGGGACACCATATATTTT.

J is TRBJ2-7 and V is TRBV7-2; possible D gene TRBD1, 5 bases. V was shortened by 4 bases and J by 2 bases, with 9 bases between the two germline ends. This CDR3 region has 13 residues. CDR1 is SGHTA, CDR2 FQGNSA, per germline. CDR3 amino acids: CASSSQGAYEQYF. In DNA, the CDR3 is TGTGCCAGCAGCTCTCAGGGTGCCTACGAGCAGTACTTC. The complete variable domain, with remaining parts taken from reference TRBV7-2 and TRBJ2-7, reads GAGVSQSPSNKVTEKGKDVELRCDPISGHTALYWYRQSLGQGLEFLIYFQGNSAPDKSGLPSDRFSAERTGGSVSTLTIQRTQQEDSAVYLCASSSQGAYEQYFGPGTRLTVT.

This clone was observed a handful of times. The chain employs TRBV5-8 and TRBJ2-5; tentative D call: TRBD1 (6 bases). Per the germline V gene, CDR1 is SGHTS and CDR2 is YDEGEE. CDR3 length: 14 residues. V gave up 2 bases and J gave up 1 base, with 9 bases separating them. DNA for the CDR3: TGTGCCAGCAGCTTATGGGGGCGCCAAGAGACCCAGTACTTC. This codes for CASSLWGRQETQYF.

The DNA of the CDR3 is TGTGCTAGTGGTTTAAGGGACAGGGATTTTCCCTACGAGCAGTACTTC. Translating it yields CASGLRDRDFPYEQYF. The rearrangement links TRBV12-5 to TRBJ2-7; 9 bases are shared with TRBD1. With 3 bases clipped from V and 2 bases from J, the junction kept 8 bases outside the gene matches. Germline lookup yields CDR1 LGHNT and CDR2 FRNRAP. CDR3 length equals 16 residues. Supplemented by reference TRBV12-5 and TRBJ2-7, the full variable domain reads DARVTQTPRHKVTEMGQEVTMRCQPILGHNTVFWYRQTMMQGLELLAYFRNRAPLDDSGMPKDRFSAEMPDATLATLKIQPSEPRDSAVYFCASGLRDRDFPYEQYFGPGTRLTVT.

The chain carries TRBV19 and TRBJ1-5; D is unclear. Trimming pared 5 bases from V and 11 bases from J, leaving 13 bases between. This CDR3 has 12 residues. Germline-derived CDR1 and CDR2 are LNHDA and SQIVND (reference sequence). CDR3 in amino acids: CASSSFTEAQHF. CDR3 sequence (DNA): TGTGCCAGTAGTTCTTTTACCGAGGCCCAGCATTTT.

Regarding this clone: A junction end diverges from the germline sequence, so it may reflect a read error. The rearrangement uses TRBV11-3 and TRBJ2-7, with TRBD2 identical over 9 bases. Per the germline V gene, CDR1 is SGHNT and CDR2 is YENEEA. This CDR3 has 15 amino acids. The CDR3 DNA reads TGTGCCAGCGGCTTAGCGGGAGAGCTCTCCTACGAGCAGTACTTC. It translates to CASGLAGELSYEQYF.

V and J are TRBV15 and TRBJ2-1, with D unresolved. Trimming took 0 bases from V and 8 from J, leaving 14 bases between them. There are 15 residues in the CDR3. Per the germline V gene, CDR1 is LNHNV and CDR2 is YYDKDF (reference sequence). The CDR3 loop reads CATSREPTWVDEQFF. Written as DNA, the CDR3 is TGTGCCACCAGCAGAGAACCGACTTGGGTCGATGAGCAGTTCTTC.